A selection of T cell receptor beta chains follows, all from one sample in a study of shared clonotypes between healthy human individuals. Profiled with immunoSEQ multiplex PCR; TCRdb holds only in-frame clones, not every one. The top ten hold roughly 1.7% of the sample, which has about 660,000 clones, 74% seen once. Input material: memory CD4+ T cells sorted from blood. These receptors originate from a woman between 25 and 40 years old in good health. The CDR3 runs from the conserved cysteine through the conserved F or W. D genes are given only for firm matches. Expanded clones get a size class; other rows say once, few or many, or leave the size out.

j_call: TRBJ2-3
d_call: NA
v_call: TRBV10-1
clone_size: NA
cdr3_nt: TGCGCCAGCAGTGTAGGGGGAAGCACAGATACGCAGTATTTT
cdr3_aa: CASSVGGSTDTQYF

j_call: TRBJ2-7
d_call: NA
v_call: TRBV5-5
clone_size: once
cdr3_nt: TGTGCCAGCAGCTTGGACAGGTACACTTACGAGCAGTACTTC
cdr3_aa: CASSLDRYTYEQYF

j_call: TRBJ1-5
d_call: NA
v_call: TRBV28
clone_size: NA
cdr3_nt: TGTGCCAGCAGTTTAGGGTCAGTTAGCAATCAGCCCCAGCATTTT
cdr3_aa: CASSLGSVSNQPQHF

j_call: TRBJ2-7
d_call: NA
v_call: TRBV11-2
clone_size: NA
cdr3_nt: TGTGCCAGCAGCTTAGGTCACGGCCCCTACGAGCAGTACTTC
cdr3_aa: CASSLGHGPYEQYF

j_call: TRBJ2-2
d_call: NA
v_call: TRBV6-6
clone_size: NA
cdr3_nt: TGTGCCAGCAGTTCGCCAGGAACCACCGGGGAGCTGTTTTTT
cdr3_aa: CASSSPGTTGELFF

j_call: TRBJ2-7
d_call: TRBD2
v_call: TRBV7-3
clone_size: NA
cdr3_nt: TGTGCCAGCAGCTTAGCGGCGGGAGGCGAATGGGAGCAGTACTTC
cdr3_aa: CASSLAAGGEWEQYF

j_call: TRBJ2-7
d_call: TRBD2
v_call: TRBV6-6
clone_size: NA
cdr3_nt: TGTGCCAGCCGACTAGCGGGAAATTACGAGCAGTACTTC
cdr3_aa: CASRLAGNYEQYF

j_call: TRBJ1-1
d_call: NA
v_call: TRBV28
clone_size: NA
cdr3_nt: TGTGCCAGCAGTGTAGGGGGGTTCACTGAAGCTTTCTTT
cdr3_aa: CASSVGGFTEAFF

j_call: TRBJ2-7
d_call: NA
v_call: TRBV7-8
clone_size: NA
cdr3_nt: TGTGCCAGCAGCTTAGAAGGGTCCGCCTACGAGCAGTACTTC
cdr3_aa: CASSLEGSAYEQYF

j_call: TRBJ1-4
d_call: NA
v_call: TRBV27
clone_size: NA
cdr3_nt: TGTGCCAGCAGTCCGAACCCCCCGGGGATGGGTACTAATGAAAAACTGTTTTTT
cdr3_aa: CASSPNPPGMGTNEKLFF

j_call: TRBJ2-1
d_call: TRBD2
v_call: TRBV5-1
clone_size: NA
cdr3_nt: TGCGCCAGCAGCCCCGGACTAGCAGATTACAATGAGCAGTTCTTC
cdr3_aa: CASSPGLADYNEQFF

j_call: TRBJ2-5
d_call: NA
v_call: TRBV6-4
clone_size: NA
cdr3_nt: TGTGCCAGCAGTGACTCGGTTCTAGGGAGTGGAGAGACCCAGTACTTC
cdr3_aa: CASSDSVLGSGETQYF

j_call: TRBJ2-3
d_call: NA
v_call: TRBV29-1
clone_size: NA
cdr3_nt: TGCAGCGCCACGCGTATGGTTGGGGGGATAGCAGATACGCAGTATTTT
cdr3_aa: CSATRMVGGIADTQYF

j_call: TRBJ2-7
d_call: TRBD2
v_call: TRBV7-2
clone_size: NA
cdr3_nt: TGTGCCAGCAGCTTGGGAGGGAGGGTAGGCGAGCAGTACTTC
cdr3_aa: CASSLGGRVGEQYF

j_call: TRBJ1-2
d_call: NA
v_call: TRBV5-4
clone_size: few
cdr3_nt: TGTGCCAGCAGCCTCGACAGCAACTATGGCTACACCTTC
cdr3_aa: CASSLDSNYGYTF

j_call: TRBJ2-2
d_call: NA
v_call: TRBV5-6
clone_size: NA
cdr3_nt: TGTGCCAGCAGCCCACCAATGACCGGGGAGCTGTTTTTT
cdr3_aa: CASSPPMTGELFF

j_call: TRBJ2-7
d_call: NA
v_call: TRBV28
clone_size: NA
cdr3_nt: TGTGCCAGCACCCCCAGGGGCGAAAGCTGGCTCGAGCAGTACTTC
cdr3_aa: CASTPRGESWLEQYF

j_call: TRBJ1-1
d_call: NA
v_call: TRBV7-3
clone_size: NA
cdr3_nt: TGTGCCAGCAGCCTACAGGGTAACACTGAAGCTTTCTTT
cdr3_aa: CASSLQGNTEAFF

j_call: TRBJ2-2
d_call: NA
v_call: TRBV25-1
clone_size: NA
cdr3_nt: TGTGCCAGCAGAGGGACCGCCTTCACCGGGGAGCTGTTTTTT
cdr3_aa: CASRGTAFTGELFF

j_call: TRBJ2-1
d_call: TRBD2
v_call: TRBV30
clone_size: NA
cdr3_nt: TGTGCCTGGAGTCGACTAGCGGGGGACAATGAGCAGTTCTTC
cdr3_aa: CAWSRLAGDNEQFF

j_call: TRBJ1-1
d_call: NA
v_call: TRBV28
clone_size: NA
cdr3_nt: TGTGCCAGCCACACCCAGCCTGGGAGAACTGAAGCTTTCTTT
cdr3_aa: CASHTQPGRTEAFF

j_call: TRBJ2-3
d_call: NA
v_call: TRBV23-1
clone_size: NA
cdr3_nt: TGCGCCAGCAGTCCTGGGGGCTATAGCACAGATACGCAGTATTTT
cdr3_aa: CASSPGGYSTDTQYF

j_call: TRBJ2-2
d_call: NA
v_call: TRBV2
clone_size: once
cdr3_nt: TGTGCCAGCACCGAGGGGGGCGGGGAGCTGTTTTTT
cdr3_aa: CASTEGGGELFF

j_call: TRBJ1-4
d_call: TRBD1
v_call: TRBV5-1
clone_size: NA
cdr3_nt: TGCGCCAGCAGTCCGGGACAGGGAGTCTCGGGCGCAACTAATGAAAAACTGTTTTTT
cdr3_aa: CASSPGQGVSGATNEKLFF

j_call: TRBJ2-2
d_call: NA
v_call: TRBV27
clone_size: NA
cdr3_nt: TGTGCCAGCAGTTTAGAAATTGTGTACACCGGGGAGCTGTTTTTT
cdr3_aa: CASSLEIVYTGELFF

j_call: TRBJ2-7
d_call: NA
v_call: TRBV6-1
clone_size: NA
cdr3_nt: TGTGCCAGCAGTGGGTATCCGGTGGGGGGCTACGAGCAGTACTTC
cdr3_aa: CASSGYPVGGYEQYF

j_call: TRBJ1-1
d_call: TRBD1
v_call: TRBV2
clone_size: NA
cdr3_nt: TGTGCCAGCAGTGGACAGGGTATTGGTGAAGCTTTCTTT
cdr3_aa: CASSGQGIGEAFF

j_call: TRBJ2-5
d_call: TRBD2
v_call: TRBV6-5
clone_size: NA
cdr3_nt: TGTGCCAGCAGTTACTCGCTAGCGGGAGTTTCAGAGACCCAGTACTTC
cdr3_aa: CASSYSLAGVSETQYF

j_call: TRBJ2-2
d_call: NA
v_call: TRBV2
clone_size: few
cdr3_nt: TGTGCCAGCAGTGACCAGGGGCCAGCCGGGGAGCTGTTTTTT
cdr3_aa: CASSDQGPAGELFF

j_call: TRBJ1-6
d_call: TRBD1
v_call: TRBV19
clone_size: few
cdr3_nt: TGTGCCAGTAGTCCCGAGTTGGGACAGGGTAATTCACCCCTCCACTTT
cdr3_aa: CASSPELGQGNSPLHF

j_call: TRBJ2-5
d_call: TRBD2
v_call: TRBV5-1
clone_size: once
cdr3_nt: TGCGCCAGCAGCTTTTCCGCGGGAGGGGAGACCCAGTACTTC
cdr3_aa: CASSFSAGGETQYF

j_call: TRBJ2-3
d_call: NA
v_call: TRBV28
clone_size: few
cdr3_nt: TGTGCCAGCTCTCCCCCGACAGATACGCAGTATTTT
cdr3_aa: CASSPPTDTQYF

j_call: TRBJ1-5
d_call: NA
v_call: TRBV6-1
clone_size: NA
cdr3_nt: TGTGCCAGCAGTGAAATGGGTTATAGTCAGCCCCAGCATTTT
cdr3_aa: CASSEMGYSQPQHF

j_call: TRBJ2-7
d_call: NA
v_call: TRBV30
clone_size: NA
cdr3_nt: TGTGCCTGGAGGTCAGGCAATATCTACGAGCAGTACTTC
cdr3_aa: CAWRSGNIYEQYF

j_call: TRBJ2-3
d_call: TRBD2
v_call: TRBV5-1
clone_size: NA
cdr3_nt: TGCGCCAGCAGCCTCGCGGGACTAGGGGGAGATACGCAGTATTTT
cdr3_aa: CASSLAGLGGDTQYF

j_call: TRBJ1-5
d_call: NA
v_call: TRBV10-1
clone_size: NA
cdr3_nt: TGCGCCAGCAGTGAGTCCTGGGGGACCCAGACGTTGGATCAGCCCCAGCATTTT
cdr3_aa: CASSESWGTQTLDQPQHF

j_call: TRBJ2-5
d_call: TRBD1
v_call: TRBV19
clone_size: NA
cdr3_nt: TGTGCCAGTAGGGATGGACAGGGGGGATCAGAGACCCAGTACTTC
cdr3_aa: CASRDGQGGSETQYF

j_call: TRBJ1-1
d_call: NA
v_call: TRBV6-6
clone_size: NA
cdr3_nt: TGTGCCAGCAGTTACGGCAGGTTGAACACTGAAGCTTTCTTT
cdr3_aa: CASSYGRLNTEAFF

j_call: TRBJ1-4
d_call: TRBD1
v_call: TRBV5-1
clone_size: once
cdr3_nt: TGCGCCAGCAGCTTGGCCGGGACAGGGAATGAAAAACTGTTTTTT
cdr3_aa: CASSLAGTGNEKLFF

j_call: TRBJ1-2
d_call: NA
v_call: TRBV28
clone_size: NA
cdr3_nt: TGTGCCAGCAGGTCAGACTCGTATGGCTACACCTTC
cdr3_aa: CASRSDSYGYTF

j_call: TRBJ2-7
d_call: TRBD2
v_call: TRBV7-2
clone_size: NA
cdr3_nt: TGTGCCAGCAGCATTCGCCTAGCGGGAGCCGAGCAGTACTTC
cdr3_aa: CASSIRLAGAEQYF

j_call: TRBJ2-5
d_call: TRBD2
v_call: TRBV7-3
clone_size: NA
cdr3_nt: TGTGCCAGCAGCTTAGTTAACTCGGAGCGGCGGGAGCAGTACTTC
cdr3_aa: CASSLVNSERREQYF

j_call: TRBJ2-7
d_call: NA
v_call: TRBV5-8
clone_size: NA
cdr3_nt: TGTGCCAGCAACAGGGAGGAGGTCGAGCAGTACTTC
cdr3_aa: CASNREEVEQYF

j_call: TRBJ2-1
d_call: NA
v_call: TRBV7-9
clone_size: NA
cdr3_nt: TGTGCCAGCCCTTCCCTTAACAATGAGCAGTTCTTC
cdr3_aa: CASPSLNNEQFF

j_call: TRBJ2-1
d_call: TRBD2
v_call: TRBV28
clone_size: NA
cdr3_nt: TGTGCCAGCAGTTTAGAAGCGGGAGGCTACAATGAGCAGTTCTTC
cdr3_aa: CASSLEAGGYNEQFF

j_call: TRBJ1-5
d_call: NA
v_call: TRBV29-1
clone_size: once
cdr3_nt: TGCAGCGTTGAAATTTTGGGTTATAGCAATCAGCCCCAGCATTTT
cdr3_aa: CSVEILGYSNQPQHF

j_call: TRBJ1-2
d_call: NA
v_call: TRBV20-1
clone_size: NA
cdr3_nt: TGCAGTGCTACGGGCGAGCGCTACACCTTC
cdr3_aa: CSATGERYTF

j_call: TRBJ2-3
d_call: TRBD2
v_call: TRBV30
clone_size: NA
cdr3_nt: TGTGCCTGGAGTGTTGGACTAGCGACAGATACGCAGTATTTT
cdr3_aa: CAWSVGLATDTQYF

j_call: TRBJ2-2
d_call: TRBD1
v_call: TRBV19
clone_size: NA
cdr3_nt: TGTGCCAGTAGTACGCGGACAGGAGCGAACACCGGGGAGCTGTTTTTT
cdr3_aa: CASSTRTGANTGELFF

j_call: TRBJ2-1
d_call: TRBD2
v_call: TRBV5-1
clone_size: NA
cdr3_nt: TGCGCCAGCAGCATCCTAGCGGGTGGGGGGTACAATGAGCAGTTCTTC
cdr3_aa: CASSILAGGGYNEQFF

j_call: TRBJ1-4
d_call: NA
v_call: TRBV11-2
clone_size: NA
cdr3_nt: TGTGCCAGCAGCCCCCAGGGTGTCTCTGGCGAAAAACTGTTTTTT
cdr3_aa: CASSPQGVSGEKLFF

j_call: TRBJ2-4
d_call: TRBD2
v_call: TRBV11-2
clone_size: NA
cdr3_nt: TGTGCCAGCAGCTCCCGGCAGCGGGAATGGAACATTCAGTACTTC
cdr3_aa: CASSSRQREWNIQYF

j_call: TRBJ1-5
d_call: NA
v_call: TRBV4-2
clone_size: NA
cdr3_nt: TGTGCCAGCAGCCAAGAAGCGCGAGATCAGCCCCAGCATTTT
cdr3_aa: CASSQEARDQPQHF

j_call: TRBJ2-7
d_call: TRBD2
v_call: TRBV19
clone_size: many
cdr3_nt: TGTGCCAGTAGTATAACTAGCGGCACCTACGAGCAGTACTTC
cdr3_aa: CASSITSGTYEQYF